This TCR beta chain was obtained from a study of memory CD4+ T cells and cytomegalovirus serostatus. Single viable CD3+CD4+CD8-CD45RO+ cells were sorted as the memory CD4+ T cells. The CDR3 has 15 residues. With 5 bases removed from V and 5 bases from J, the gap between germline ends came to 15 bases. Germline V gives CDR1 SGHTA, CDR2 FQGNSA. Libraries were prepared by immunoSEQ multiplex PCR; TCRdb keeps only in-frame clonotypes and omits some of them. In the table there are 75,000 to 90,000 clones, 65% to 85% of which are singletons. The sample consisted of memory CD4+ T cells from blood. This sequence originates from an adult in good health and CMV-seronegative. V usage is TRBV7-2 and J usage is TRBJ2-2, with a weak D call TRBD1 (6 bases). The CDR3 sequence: CASSPYTTGTGELFF. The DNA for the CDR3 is TGTGCCAGCAGCCCCTACACAACAGGGACCGGGGAGCTGTTTTTT.